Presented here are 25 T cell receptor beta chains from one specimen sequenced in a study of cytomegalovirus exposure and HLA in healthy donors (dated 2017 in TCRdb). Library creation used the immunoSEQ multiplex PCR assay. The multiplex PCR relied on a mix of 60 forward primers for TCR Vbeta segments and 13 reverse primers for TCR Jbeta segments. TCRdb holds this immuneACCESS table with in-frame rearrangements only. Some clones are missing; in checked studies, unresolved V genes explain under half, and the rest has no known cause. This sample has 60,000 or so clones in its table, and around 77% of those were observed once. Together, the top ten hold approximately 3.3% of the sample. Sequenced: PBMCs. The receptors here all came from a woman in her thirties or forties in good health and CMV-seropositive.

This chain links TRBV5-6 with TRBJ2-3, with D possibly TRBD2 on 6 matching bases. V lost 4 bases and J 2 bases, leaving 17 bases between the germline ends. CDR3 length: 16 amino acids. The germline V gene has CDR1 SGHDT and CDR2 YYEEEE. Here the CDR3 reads CASSLLSGSYTDTQYF. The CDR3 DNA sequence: TGTGCCAGCAGCCTCCTTAGCGGATCTTACACAGATACGCAGTATTTT. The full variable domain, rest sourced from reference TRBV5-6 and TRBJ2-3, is DAGVTQSPTHLIKTRGQQVTLRCSPKSGHDTVSWYQQALGQGPQFIFQYYEEEERQRGNFPDRFSGHQFPNYSSELNVNALLLGDSALYLCASSLLSGSYTDTQYFGPGTRLTVL.

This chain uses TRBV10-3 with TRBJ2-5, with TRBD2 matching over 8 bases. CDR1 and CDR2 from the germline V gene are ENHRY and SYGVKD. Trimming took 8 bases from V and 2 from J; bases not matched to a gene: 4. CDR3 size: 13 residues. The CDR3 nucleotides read TGTGCCATCGCGCGGGGGGATCAAGAGACCCAGTACTTC. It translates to CAIARGDQETQYF.

DNA of the CDR3: TGTGCCAGCAGTTACTCGGGGCCCTACGAGCAGTACTTC. This codes for CASSYSGPYEQYF. The gene calls are TRBV6-5 and TRBJ2-7, with D possibly matching TRBD1 (5 bases). The CDR3 spans 13 residues. Germline V CDR1 and CDR2: MNHEY, SVGAGI. Trimming stripped 0 bases from V and 2 bases from J, with 5 bases between.

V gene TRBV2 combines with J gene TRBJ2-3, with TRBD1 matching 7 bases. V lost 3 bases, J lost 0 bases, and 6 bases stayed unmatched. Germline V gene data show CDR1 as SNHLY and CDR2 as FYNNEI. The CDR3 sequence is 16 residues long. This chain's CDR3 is CASSDWTGSSTDTQYF. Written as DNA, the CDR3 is TGTGCCAGCAGTGACTGGACAGGCTCTAGCACAGATACGCAGTATTTT.

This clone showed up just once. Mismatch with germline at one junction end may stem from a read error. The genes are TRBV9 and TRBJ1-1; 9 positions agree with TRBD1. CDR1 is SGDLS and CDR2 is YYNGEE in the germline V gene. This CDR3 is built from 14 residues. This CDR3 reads CASSVGQGVTEALF. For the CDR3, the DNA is TGTGCCAGCAGCGTAGGACAGGGGGTAACTGAAGCTCTCTTT.

CDR3 amino acids: CASSSPGLAGGNTGELFF. Written as DNA, the CDR3 is TGTGCCAGCAGCTCCCCGGGACTAGCGGGGGGTAACACCGGGGAGCTGTTTTTT. This chain uses TRBV7-3 with TRBJ2-2; 15 bases are a match to TRBD2. Losses at the gene ends were 4 bases for V and 2 bases for J; bases not matched to a gene: 5. This CDR3 comprises 18 residues. Germline V lookup: CDR1 SGHTA, CDR2 FQGTGA.

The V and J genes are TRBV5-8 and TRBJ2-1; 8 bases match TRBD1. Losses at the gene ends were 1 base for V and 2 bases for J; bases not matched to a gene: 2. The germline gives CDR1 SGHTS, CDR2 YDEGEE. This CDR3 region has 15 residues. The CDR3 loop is CASSLFRGPYNEQFF. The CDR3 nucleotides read TGTGCCAGCAGCTTGTTCAGGGGGCCCTACAATGAGCAGTTCTTC.

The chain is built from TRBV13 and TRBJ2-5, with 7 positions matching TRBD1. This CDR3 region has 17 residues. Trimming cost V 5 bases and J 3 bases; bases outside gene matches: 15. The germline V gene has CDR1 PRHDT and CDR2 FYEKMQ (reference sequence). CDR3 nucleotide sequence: TGTGCCAGCAGCCCGCCCCCGGGGACAGTCCATAAAGAGACCCAGTACTTC. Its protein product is CASSPPPGTVHKETQYF.

As DNA, the CDR3 is TGTGCCAGCACCCTTATGGGGGGGAGCTCCTACGAGCAGTACTTC. This gives the protein CASTLMGGSSYEQYF. The chain joins TRBV6-6 to TRBJ2-7; 7 nucleotides agree with TRBD2. From germline, CDR1 is MNHNY and CDR2 SVGAGI (reference sequence). Trimming at V came to 7 bases and at J to 0 bases, leaving 9 bases not matched to a gene. This CDR3 comprises 15 residues.

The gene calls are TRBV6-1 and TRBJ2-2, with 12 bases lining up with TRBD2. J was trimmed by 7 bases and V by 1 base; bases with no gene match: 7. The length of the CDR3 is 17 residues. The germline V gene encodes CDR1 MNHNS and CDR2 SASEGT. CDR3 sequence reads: CASSEGLAGGPHGELFF. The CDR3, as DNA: TGTGCCAGCAGTGAAGGTCTAGCGGGGGGGCCCCACGGGGAGCTGTTTTTT.

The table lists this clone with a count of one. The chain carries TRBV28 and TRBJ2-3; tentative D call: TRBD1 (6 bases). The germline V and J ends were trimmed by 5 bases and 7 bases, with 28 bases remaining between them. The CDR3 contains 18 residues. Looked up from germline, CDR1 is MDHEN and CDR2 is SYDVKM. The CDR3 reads CASSHTTDRRLELYTQYF. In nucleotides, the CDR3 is TGTGCCAGCAGTCATACGACCGACAGGCGGTTAGAGTTATATACGCAGTATTTT.

The CDR3: CASSYAGSTDTQYF. CDR3 nucleotide sequence: TGTGCCAGCAGTTACGCGGGGAGCACAGATACGCAGTATTTT. The V and J genes are TRBV6-5 and TRBJ2-3; D may be TRBD2 (6 bases). This CDR3 has 14 residues. In germline, CDR1 is MNHEY, CDR2 SVGAGI. V gave up 2 bases and J gave up 0 bases, with 6 bases separating them.

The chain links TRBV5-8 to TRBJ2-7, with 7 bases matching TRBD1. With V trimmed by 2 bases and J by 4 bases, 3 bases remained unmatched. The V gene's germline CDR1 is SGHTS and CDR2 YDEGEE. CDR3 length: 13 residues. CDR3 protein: CASSFGTDYEQYF. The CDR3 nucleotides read TGTGCCAGCAGCTTTGGGACAGATTACGAGCAGTACTTC. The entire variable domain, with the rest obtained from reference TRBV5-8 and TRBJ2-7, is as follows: EAGVTQSPTHLIKTRGQQATLRCSPISGHTSVYWYQQALGLGLQFLLWYDEGEERNRGNFPPRFSGRQFPNYSSELNVNALELEDSALYLCASSFGTDYEQYFGPGTRLTVT.

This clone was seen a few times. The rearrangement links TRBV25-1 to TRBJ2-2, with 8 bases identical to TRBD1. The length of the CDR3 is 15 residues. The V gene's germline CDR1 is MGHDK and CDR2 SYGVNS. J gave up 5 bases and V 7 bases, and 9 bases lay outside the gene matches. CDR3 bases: TGTGCCAGCAATGGACAGGGTAACGCAACCGGGGAGCTGTTTTTT. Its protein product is CASNGQGNATGELFF.

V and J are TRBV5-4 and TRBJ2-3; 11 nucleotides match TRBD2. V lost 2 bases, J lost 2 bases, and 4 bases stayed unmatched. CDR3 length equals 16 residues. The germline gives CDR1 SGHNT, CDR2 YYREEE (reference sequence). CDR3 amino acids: CASSFLTSGATDTQYF. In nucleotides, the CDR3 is TGTGCCAGCAGCTTCCTGACTAGCGGGGCCACAGATACGCAGTATTTT.

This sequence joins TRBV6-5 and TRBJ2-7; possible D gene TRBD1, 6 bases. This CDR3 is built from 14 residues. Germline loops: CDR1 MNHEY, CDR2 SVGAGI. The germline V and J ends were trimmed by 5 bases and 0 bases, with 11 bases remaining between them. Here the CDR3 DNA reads TGTGCCAGCAGTCTCGGACAGCCCTCCTACGAGCAGTACTTC. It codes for CASSLGQPSYEQYF.

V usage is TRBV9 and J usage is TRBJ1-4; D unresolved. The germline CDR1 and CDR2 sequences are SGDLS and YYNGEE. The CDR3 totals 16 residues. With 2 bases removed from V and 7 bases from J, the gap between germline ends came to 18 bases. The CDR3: CASSVGIQREGEKLFF. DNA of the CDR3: TGTGCCAGCAGCGTCGGGATCCAGCGCGAGGGTGAAAAACTGTTTTTT.

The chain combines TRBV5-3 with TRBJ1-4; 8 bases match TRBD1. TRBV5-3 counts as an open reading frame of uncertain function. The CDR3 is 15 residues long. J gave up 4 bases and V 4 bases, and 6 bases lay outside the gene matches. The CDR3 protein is CARSPKTGGNEKLFF. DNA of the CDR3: TGTGCCAGAAGCCCTAAAACAGGGGGTAATGAAAAACTGTTTTTT.

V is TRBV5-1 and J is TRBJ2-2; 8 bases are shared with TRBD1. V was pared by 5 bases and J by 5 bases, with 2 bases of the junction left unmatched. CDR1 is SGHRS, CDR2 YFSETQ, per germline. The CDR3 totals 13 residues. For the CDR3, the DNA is TGCGCCAGCAGTCGGGACAGGACCGGGGAGCTGTTTTTT. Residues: CASSRDRTGELFF.

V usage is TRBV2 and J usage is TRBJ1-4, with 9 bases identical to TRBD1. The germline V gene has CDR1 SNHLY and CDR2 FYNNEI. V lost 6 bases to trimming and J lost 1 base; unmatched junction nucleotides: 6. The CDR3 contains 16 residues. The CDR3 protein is CASRAGTGRTNEKLFF. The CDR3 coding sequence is TGTGCCAGCAGAGCCGGGACAGGGAGAACTAATGAAAAACTGTTTTTT.

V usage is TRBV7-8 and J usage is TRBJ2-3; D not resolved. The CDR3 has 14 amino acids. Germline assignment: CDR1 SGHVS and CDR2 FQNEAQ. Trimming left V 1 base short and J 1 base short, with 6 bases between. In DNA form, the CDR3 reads TGTGCCAGCAGCTTAGTGGCCCGCACAGATACGCAGTATTTT. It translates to CASSLVARTDTQYF.

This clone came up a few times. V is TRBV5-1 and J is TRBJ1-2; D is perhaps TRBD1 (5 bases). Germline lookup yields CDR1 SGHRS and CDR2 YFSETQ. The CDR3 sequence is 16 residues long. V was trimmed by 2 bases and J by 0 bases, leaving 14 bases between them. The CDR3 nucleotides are TGCGCCAGCAGCTTTGGGGCCCCAGGCCCTAACTATGGCTACACCTTC. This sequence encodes CASSFGAPGPNYGYTF.

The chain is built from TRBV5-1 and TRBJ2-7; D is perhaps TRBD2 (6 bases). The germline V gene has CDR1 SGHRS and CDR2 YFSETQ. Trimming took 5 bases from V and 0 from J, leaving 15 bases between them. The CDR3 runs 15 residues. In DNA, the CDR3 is TGCGCCAGCAGAGGAGGGGCGTATAGCTCCTACGAGCAGTACTTC. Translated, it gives CASRGGAYSSYEQYF.

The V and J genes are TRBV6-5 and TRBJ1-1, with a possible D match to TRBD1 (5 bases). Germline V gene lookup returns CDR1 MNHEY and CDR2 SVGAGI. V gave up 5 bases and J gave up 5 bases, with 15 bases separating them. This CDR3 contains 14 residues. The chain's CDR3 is CASSQRGESTEAFF. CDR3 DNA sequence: TGTGCCAGCAGTCAAAGGGGTGAGAGTACTGAAGCTTTCTTT.

CDR3 sequence: CASSPPPGYTQYF. The CDR3 DNA follows: TGTGCCAGCAGCCCCCCTCCGGGGTATACGCAGTATTTT. The chain links TRBV7-9 to TRBJ2-3; perhaps TRBD2 as D (5 bases). The CDR3 loop spans 13 amino acids. The V and J ends lost 5 bases and 7 bases respectively, with 13 bases between them. Germline CDR1 and CDR2: SEHNR and FQNEAQ (reference sequence).